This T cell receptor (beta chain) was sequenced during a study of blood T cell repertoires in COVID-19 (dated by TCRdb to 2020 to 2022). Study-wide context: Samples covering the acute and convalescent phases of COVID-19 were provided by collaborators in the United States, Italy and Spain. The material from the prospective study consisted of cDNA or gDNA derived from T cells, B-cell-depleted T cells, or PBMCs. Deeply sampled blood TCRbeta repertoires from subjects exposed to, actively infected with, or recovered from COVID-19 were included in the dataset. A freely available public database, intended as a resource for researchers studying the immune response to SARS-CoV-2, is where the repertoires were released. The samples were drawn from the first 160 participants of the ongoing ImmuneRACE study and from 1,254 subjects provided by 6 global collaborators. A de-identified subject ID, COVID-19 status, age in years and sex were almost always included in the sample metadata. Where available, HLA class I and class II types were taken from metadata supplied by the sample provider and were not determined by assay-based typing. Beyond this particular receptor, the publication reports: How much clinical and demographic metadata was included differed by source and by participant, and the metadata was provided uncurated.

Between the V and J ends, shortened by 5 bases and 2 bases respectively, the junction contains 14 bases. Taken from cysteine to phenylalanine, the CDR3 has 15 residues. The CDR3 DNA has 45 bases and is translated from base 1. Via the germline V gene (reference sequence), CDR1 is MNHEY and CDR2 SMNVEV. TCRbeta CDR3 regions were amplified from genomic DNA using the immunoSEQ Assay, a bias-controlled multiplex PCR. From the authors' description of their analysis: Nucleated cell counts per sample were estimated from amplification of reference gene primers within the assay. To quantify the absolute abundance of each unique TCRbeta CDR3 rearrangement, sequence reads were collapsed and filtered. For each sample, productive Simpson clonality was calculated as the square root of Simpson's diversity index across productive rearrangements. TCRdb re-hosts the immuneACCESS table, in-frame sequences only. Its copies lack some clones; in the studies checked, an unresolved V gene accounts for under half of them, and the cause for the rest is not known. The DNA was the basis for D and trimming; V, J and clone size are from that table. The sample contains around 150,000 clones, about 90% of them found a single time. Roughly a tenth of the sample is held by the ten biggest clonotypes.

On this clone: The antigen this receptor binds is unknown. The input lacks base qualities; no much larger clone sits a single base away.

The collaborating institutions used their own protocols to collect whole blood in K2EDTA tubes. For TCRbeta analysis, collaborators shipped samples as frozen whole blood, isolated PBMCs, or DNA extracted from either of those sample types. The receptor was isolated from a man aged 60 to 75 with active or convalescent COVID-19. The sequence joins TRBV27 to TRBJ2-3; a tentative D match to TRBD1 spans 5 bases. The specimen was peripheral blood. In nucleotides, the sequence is TGTGCCAGCAGTCAGGGAAAACGTACCACAGATACGCAGTATTTT. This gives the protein CASSQGKRTTDTQYF.